This TCR beta chain was observed in a study of T-cell memory formation after mild COVID-19. Findings and caveats of the study: CD4+ contracting clones were mainly CM and EM; CD8+ ones, EMRA. There was a balanced CD4/CD8 profile in clones contracting day 15 to 85, and later expanders leaned CD4+.

This clonotype was picked up many times. Antigen: not known. The CDR3 loop spans 13 amino acids. Germline V gene sequence: CDR1 SGHDN, CDR2 FVKESK. V lost 0 bases and J lost 10, with 11 bases in between. Constant-segment primers were used for 5'RACE, and the resulting TCR alpha and TCR beta cDNA libraries carried sample barcodes and UMIs. TCRdb fed the 5' RACE reads into MiXCR, producing one record per CDR3 protein. This table holds hundreds of thousands of distinct CDR3 sequences, 16% found once. Sequencing input: PBMCs or a T cell subset sorted from them (not recorded which). The chain uses TRBV14 and TRBJ2-3, with D maybe TRBD2 (5 bases). This receptor was taken from a man aged 18 to 29 who had mild COVID-19 (a few samples of this study predate the infection). Cell type and time point are not known. The CDR3 DNA follows: TGTGCCAGCAGCCAAGATTGGACGGGATCGCAGTATTTT. Translating gives CASSQDWTGSQYF.